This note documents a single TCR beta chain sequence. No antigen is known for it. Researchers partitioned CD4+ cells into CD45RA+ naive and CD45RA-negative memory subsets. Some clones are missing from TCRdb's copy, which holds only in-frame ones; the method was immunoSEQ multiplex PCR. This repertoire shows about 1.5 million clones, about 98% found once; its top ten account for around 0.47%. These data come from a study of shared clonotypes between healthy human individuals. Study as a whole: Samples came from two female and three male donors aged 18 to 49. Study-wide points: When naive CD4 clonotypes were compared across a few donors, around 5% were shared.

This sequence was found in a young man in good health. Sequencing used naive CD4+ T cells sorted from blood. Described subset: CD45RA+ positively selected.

The CDR3 spells CASSPRYTGGEGIQYF. DNA of the CDR3: TGTGCCAGCTCACCACGTTACACCGGAGGAGAGGGCATTCAGTACTTC. The V and J genes are TRBV18 and TRBJ2-4, with D possibly TRBD2 on 5 matching bases. Germline V gene data show CDR1 as KGHSH and CDR2 as LQKENI. This CDR3 contains 16 residues. Trimming took 1 base from V and 9 from J, leaving 19 bases between them.